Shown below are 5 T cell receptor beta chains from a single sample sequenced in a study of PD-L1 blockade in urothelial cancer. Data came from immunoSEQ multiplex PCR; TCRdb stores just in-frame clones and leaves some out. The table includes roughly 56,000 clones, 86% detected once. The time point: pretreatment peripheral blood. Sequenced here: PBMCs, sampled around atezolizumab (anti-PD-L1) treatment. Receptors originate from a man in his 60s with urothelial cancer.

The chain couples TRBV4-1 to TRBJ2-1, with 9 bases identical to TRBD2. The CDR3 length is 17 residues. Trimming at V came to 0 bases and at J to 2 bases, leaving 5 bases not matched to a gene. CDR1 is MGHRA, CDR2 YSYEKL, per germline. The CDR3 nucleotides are TGCGCCAGCAGCCAAGAACGAATAGCGGGAGCCTACAATGAGCAGTTCTTC. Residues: CASSQERIAGAYNEQFF.

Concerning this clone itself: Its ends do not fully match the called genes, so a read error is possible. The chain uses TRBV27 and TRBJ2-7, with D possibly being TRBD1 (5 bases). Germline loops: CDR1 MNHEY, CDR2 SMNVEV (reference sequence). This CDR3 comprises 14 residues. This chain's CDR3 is CASSFGDSSYEQYF. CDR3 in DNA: TGTGCCAGCAGTTTTGGCGACAGCTCCTACGAGCAGTATTTC.

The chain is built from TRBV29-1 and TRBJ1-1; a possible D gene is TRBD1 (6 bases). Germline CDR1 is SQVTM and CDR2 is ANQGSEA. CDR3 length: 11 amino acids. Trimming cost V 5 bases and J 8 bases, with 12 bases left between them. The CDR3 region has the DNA TGCAGCGTTACACAGGGAGCCGAAGCTTTCTTT. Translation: CSVTQGAEAFF.

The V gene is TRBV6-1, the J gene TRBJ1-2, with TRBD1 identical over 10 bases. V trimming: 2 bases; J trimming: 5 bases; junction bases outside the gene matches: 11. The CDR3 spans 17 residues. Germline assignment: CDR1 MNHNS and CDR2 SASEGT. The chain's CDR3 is CASSELGTGAQTYGYTF. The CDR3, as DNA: TGTGCCAGCAGTGAACTAGGGACAGGGGCGCAAACGTATGGCTACACCTTC.

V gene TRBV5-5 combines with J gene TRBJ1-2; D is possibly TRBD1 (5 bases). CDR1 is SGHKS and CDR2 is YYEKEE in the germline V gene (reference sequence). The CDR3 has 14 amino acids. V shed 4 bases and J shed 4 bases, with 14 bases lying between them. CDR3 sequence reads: CASSPPREGYGYTF. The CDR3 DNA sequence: TGTGCCAGCAGCCCACCCAGGGAGGGCTATGGCTACACCTTC.